The 2 T cell receptor beta chains listed next were all sequenced from one sample in a study of lymphopenia after photon versus proton radiotherapy. Sequencing used immunoSEQ multiplex PCR; TCRdb keeps in-frame clones, though not all of them. Among 20,000 to 30,000 clones listed, over 80% were seen once. The sequencing here drew on peripheral blood, taken from a patient treated with proton-based radiotherapy. Receptors originate from a woman aged 65 to 85 with pancreatic cancer.

The rearrangement links TRBV18 to TRBJ2-3; D remains unclear. CDR3 length equals 15 residues. In germline, CDR1 is KGHSH, CDR2 LQKENI. V was pared by 3 bases and J by 4 bases, with 14 bases between. CDR3 sequence: CASSPSMGGADTQYF. DNA for the CDR3: TGTGCCAGCTCACCTTCCATGGGTGGGGCAGATACGCAGTATTTT.

The V and J genes are TRBV21-1 and TRBJ1-2; the table gives TRBD1 as D, unverified against the DNA. TRBV21-1 is reported as a pseudogene. The CDR3 is made up of 16 amino acids. This chain's CDR3 is CASSKVRQGSDYGYTF. In nucleotides, the CDR3 is TGTGCCAGCAGCAAAGTGAGACAGGGTTCGGACTATGGCTACACCTTC.